This entry is about one T cell receptor (beta chain). Its target is not known. This specimen belongs to a study of persistence of HIV-infected CD4 T cells. About the study: Median time on suppressive ART was over seven years. Findings and limits, study-wide: CMV- and Gag-responding cells had lower TCRbeta richness than CD3/CD28-responding cells. Within sorted populations, more oligoclonal TCRs accompanied more oligoclonal proviruses.

Nonspecific anti-CD3/anti-CD28 bead stimulation represents the broad CD4+ T cell repertoire. Sorting selected CD4+ T cells upregulating both CD40 ligand and CD69. Suppressive ART was started during chronic HIV-1 infection in these adults. This was the immunoSEQ version 4 assay in survey mode. Here immunoSEQ multiplex PCR was the method, and the copy in TCRdb shows in-frame clones only, minus some. This sample carries tens of thousands of clones, about 87% of them seen once, and the ten largest clones take 0.4% to 0.6%. Germline CDR1 reads SGDLS; CDR2 reads YYNGEE. V was clipped by 0 bases and J by 5 bases; unmatched bases: 5. The CDR3 is made up of 17 amino acids.

This chain joins TRBV9 and TRBJ2-2, with TRBD2 matching over 12 bases. The sample consisted of CD4+ T cells sorted from PBMCs after roughly 18-hour stimulation, taken from a patient who received antiretroviral therapy. This TCR came from an adult woman with HIV who was CMV-seropositive. CDR3 region: CASSVALAGGATGELFF. The CDR3 DNA reads as TGTGCCAGCAGCGTAGCTCTAGCGGGGGGGGCTACCGGGGAGCTGTTTTTT. The full variable domain, completed using reference TRBV9 and TRBJ2-2, is DSGVTQTPKHLITATGQRVTLRCSPRSGDLSVYWYQQSLDQGLQFLIQYYNGEERAKGNILERFSAQQFPDLHSELNLSSLELGDSALYFCASSVALAGGATGELFFGEGSRLTVL.